The clone carrying this TCR beta chain turned up a few times. Antigen specificity is unknown. The sample originates from a study of T cell repertoires in cytomegalovirus infection. Across the study: Public TCR beta signatures provided an indication of both CMV infection and a matching HLA type. Study-level findings and limits: What dominated the ex vivo response were HLA-C-restricted CMV-specific TCR beta clonotypes. Carriers of CMV plus the relevant HLA were identified by cumulative public TCR beta family frequency.

Germline V lookup: CDR1 SEHNR, CDR2 FQNEAQ (reference sequence). CDR3 length equals 16 residues. Trimming left V 3 bases short and J 5 bases short, with 19 bases between. TCRdb redid the calling of the reads with MiXCR, one entry per CDR3 protein. The repertoire consists of some 700,000 distinct CDR3 sequences, with approximately 40% occurring once and the leading ten covering under 3.5%. The TCR sequence derives from a human donor in good health (CMV status not recorded). Some clones in this sample may be carry-over from other donors' samples. J is TRBJ1-2 and V is TRBV7-9; D gene ambiguous. The material sequenced was PBMCs. CDR3 amino acids: CASSLDGHLDQYGYTF. The CDR3, as DNA: TGTGCCAGCAGCTTGGACGGCCACCTAGATCAGTATGGCTACACCTTC. The full variable domain, completed using reference TRBV7-9 and TRBJ1-2, is DTGVSQNPRHKITKRGQNVTFRCDPISEHNRLYWYRQTLGQGPEFLTYFQNEAQLEKSRLLSDRFSAERPKGSFSTLEIQRTEQGDSAMYLCASSLDGHLDQYGYTFGSGTRLTVV.